This TCR beta chain was identified in a study of shared clonotypes between healthy human individuals. Study at large: Sampling drew on donors who were two women and a few men aged 18 to 49. For every donor, three CD4 naive, three CD4 memory, two CD8 naive and one CD8 memory plates were used.

Profiled with immunoSEQ multiplex PCR; TCRdb holds only in-frame clones, not every one. In the table there are fewer than 1.6 million clones, approximately 98.5% of which are singletons. Regarding this clone: What it binds is not known.

CDR3 size: 15 residues. Germline CDR1 is SEHNR and CDR2 is FQNEAQ (reference sequence). V shed 3 bases, J shed 7 bases, and the junction held 10 bases outside the gene matches. Regarding the study as a whole: Generation probabilities were higher for clonotypes shared across all four sorted-subset donors than for unshared ones.

The sequenced material came from naive CD4+ T cells sorted from blood. Subset in this sample: CD45RA+ positively selected. This receptor was obtained from a man aged 30 to 39 in good health. J is TRBJ2-7 and V is TRBV7-9; 9 bases line up with TRBD1. CDR3 sequence (DNA): TGTGCCAGCAGCTTCCGGGACAGGGTCTATCAAGAGCAGTACTTC. It yields the protein CASSFRDRVYQEQYF.